This entry lists 15 T cell receptor beta chains sequenced from one sample in a study of blood T cell repertoires in COVID-19 (dated by TCRdb to between 2020 and 2021). Libraries came from the immunoSEQ multiplex PCR assay. TCRdb stores this immuneACCESS table with in-frame sequences only. Part of the clones is absent; in the studies checked, under half of the shortfall reflects unresolved V genes, and no reason is known for the rest. This sample gives about 85,000 clones in total; roughly 89% of them show up just once. The ten largest make up 5% to 6% of the sample. The specimen was peripheral blood. The receptors originated from a man between 60 and 75 years old with acute or convalescent COVID-19.

This clone was detected once. The chain recombines TRBV7-2 with TRBJ1-1; D unresolved. V lost 5 bases to trimming and J lost 1 base, with 11 bases between them. This CDR3 comprises 14 residues. Germline V gene lookup returns CDR1 SGHTA and CDR2 FQGNSA. CDR3 residues: CASSIRRGNTEAFF. In nucleotides, the CDR3 is TGTGCCAGCAGCATCCGACGGGGGAACACTGAAGCTTTCTTT.

V is TRBV4-3 and J is TRBJ2-7, with 15 bases matching TRBD2. The CDR3 has 16 residues. CDR1 LGHNA and CDR2 YSLEER come from the germline V gene. Trimming at V came to 3 bases and at J to 2 bases, leaving 2 bases not matched to a gene. As DNA, the CDR3 is TGCGCCAGCAGCCAGGGACTAGCGGGGGGTCCCTACGAGCAGTACTTC. Encoded protein: CASSQGLAGGPYEQYF.

The rearrangement links TRBV6-6 to TRBJ2-3; the D gene is possibly TRBD1 (5 bases). The CDR3 has 12 residues. In germline, CDR1 is MNHNY, CDR2 SVGAGI (reference sequence). The CDR3 bases are TGTGCTACTGGGGCTAGCACAGATACGCAGTATTTT. Translation: CATGASTDTQYF.

This clone turned up a few times. The rearrangement uses TRBV5-6 and TRBJ2-6; D not certain. The CDR3 extends over 14 amino acids. With 4 bases removed from V and 5 bases from J, the gap between germline ends came to 10 bases. Germline V gives CDR1 SGHDT, CDR2 YYEEEE. The CDR3 DNA reads TGTGCCAGCAGCCCTGGCGGTTGGGCCAACGTCCTGACTTTC. It codes for CASSPGGWANVLTF.

The V gene is TRBV4-1, the J gene TRBJ2-1, with 7 bases identical to TRBD2. V shed 4 bases and J 4 bases; nucleotides not matched to a gene: 7. The CDR3 spans 15 residues. Germline assignment: CDR1 MGHRA and CDR2 YSYEKL. The CDR3 DNA reads TGCGCCAGCAGCCCTTCGGGACTACTATACAATGAGCAGTTCTTC. Translating it yields CASSPSGLLYNEQFF.

The rearrangement uses TRBV30 and TRBJ1-1, with TRBD1 identical over 8 bases. With 5 bases clipped from V and 5 bases from J, the junction kept 7 bases outside the gene matches. CDR1 GTSNPN and CDR2 SVGIG come from the germline V gene (reference sequence). This CDR3 has 13 amino acids. The CDR3 bases are TGTGCCTGGGTACGACAGGGGTGGACTGAAGCTTTCTTT. This encodes CAWVRQGWTEAFF.

This clone has only one observation. The chain joins TRBV5-1 to TRBJ1-3; 7 positions match TRBD1. The CDR3 is 15 amino acids. The V gene's germline CDR1 is SGHRS and CDR2 YFSETQ. V dropped 0 bases and J dropped 2; count of bases not matched to a gene: 2. The chain's CDR3 is CASSLGDRTGNTIYF. For the CDR3, the DNA is TGCGCCAGCAGCTTGGGGGACAGAACTGGAAACACCATATATTTT.

The chain has TRBV30 and TRBJ1-2; no clear D. The V end was cut by 0 bases, the J end by 4 bases, with 18 bases between. In germline, CDR1 is GTSNPN, CDR2 SVGIG (reference sequence). The CDR3 length is 16 residues. The CDR3 DNA reads TGTGCCTGGAGTGTAAACACCCTAAGAGGTTTCTATGGCTACACCTTC. Translated: CAWSVNTLRGFYGYTF.

This clone was picked up a small number of times. The chain employs TRBV24-1 and TRBJ1-1, with 11 bases matching TRBD1. This CDR3 has 16 residues. In germline, CDR1 is KGHDR, CDR2 SFDVKD. With V trimmed by 3 bases and J by 4 bases, 6 bases remained unmatched. The chain's CDR3 is CATSDTGTGGSTEAFF. CDR3 DNA: TGTGCCACCAGTGATACCGGGACAGGGGGTAGCACTGAAGCTTTCTTT.

The genes are TRBV5-1 and TRBJ1-3, with D unclear. The CDR3 extends over 14 amino acids. Germline V gene lookup returns CDR1 SGHRS and CDR2 YFSETQ. The V end lost 0 bases, the J end lost 7 bases, and 11 bases lay between the germline ends. The CDR3 loop is CASSLEEPGNTIYF. The DNA of the CDR3 is TGCGCCAGCAGCTTGGAAGAGCCGGGGAACACCATATATTTT. The full variable domain, its missing parts supplied by reference TRBV5-1 and TRBJ1-3, is KAGVTQTPRYLIKTRGQQVTLSCSPISGHRSVSWYQQTPGQGLQFLFEYFSETQRNKGNFPGRFSGRQFSNSRSEMNVSTLELGDSALYLCASSLEEPGNTIYFGEGSWLTVV.

The chain couples TRBV10-1 to TRBJ2-3; D possibly corresponds to TRBD1 (6 bases). V shed 5 bases and J shed 4 bases, with 13 bases lying between them. Germline CDR1 reads WNHNN; CDR2 reads SYGVQD (reference sequence). The CDR3 consists of 14 residues. The CDR3, as DNA: TGCGCCAGCAGTACCGGACAGAGTCCAGATACGCAGTATTTT. It codes for CASSTGQSPDTQYF.

The chain links TRBV5-1 to TRBJ2-4; tentative D call: TRBD2 (6 bases). Germline loops: CDR1 SGHRS, CDR2 YFSETQ. The CDR3 loop spans 14 amino acids. Trimming left V 0 bases short and J 5 bases short, with 9 bases between. CDR3 region: CASSLGGGENIQYF. The CDR3, as DNA: TGCGCCAGCAGCTTGGGGGGAGGAGAAAACATTCAGTACTTC.

The rearrangement links TRBV19 to TRBJ1-1; D ambiguous. CDR1 LNHDA and CDR2 SQIVND come from the germline V gene (reference sequence). This CDR3 has 13 amino acids. The germline V and J ends were trimmed by 5 bases and 4 bases, with 11 bases remaining between them. The CDR3 is CASSDGSGTEAFF. CDR3 sequence (DNA): TGTGCCAGTAGTGACGGGAGTGGCACTGAAGCTTTCTTT.

V gene TRBV7-2 combines with J gene TRBJ1-6; D remains unclear. This CDR3 comprises 14 residues. Germline CDR1 SGHTA, CDR2 FQGNSA. Trimming removed 5 bases from V and 8 bases from J, with 13 bases in between. This chain's CDR3 is CASSRTPGDSPLHF. The CDR3 bases are TGTGCCAGCAGCCGGACCCCCGGGGATTCACCCCTCCACTTT.

This chain connects TRBV30 to TRBJ1-2; TRBD1 is a possible D gene (6 bases). The germline CDR1 and CDR2 sequences are GTSNPN and SVGIG (reference sequence). The V end lost 4 bases, the J end lost 8 bases, and 29 bases lay between the germline ends. This CDR3 has 17 amino acids. DNA for the CDR3: TGTGCCTGGACCCTGGGAAGGGTTGACAGGCTCCAGGGCGGCTACACCTTC. Amino acids: CAWTLGRVDRLQGGYTF.